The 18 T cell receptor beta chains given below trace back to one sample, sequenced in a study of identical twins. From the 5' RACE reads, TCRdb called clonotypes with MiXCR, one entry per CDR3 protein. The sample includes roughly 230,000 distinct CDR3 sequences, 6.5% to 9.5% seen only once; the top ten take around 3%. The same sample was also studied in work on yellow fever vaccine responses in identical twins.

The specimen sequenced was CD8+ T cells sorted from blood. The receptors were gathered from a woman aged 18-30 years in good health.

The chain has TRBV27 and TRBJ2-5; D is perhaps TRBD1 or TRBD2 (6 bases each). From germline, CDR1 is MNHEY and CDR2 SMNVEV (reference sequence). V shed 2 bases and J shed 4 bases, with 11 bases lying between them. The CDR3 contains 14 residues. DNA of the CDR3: TGTGCCAGCAGTTTAAGGGGGGCCACAGAGACCCAGTACTTC. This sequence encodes CASSLRGATETQYF.

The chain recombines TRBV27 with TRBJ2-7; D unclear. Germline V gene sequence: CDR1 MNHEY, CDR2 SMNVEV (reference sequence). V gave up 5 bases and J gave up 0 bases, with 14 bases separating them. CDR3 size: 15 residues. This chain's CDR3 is CASSPHLGSSYEQYF. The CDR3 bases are TGTGCCAGCAGTCCCCATCTGGGAAGCTCCTACGAGCAGTACTTC.

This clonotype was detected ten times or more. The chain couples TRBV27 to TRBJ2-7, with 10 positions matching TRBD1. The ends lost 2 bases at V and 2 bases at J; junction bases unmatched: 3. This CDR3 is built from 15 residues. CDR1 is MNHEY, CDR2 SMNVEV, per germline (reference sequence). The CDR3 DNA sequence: TGTGCCAGCAGTTTAGGGACAGGGGTCACCTACGAGCAGTACTTC. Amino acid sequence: CASSLGTGVTYEQYF.

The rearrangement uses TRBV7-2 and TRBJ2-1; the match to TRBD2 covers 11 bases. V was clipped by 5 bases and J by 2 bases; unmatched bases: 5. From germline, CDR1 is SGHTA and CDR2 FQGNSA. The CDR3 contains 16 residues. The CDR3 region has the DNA TGTGCCAGCAGCCAACCGGGACTAGCGGCCTACAATGAGCAGTTCTTC. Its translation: CASSQPGLAAYNEQFF.

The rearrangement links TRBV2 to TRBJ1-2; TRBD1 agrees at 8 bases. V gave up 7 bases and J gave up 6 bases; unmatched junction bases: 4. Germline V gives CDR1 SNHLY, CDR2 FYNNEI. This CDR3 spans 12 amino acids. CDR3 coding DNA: TGTGCCAGCACGGACAGGGTCGATGGCTACACCTTC. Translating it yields CASTDRVDGYTF.

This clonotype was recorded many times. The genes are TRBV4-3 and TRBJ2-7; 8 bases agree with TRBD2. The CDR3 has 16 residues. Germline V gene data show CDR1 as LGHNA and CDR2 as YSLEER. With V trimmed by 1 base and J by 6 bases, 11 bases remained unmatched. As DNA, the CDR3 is TGCGCCAGCAGCCAAGGTATGGGAAGCGGGAGCTTCGAGCAGTACTTC. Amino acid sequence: CASSQGMGSGSFEQYF.

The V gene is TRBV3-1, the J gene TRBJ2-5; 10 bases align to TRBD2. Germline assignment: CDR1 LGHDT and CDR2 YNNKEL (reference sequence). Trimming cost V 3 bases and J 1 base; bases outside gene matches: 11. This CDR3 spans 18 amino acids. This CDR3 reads CASSHSSGGARVQETQYF. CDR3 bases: TGTGCCAGCAGCCATTCCAGCGGGGGGGCCCGAGTCCAAGAGACCCAGTACTTC.

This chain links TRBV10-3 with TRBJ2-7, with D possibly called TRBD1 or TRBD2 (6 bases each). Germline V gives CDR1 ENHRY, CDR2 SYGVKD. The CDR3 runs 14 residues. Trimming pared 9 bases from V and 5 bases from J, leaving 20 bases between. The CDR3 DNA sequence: TGTGCCATGCGACATACTCTGGGGGGCAACGAGCAGTACTTC. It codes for CAMRHTLGGNEQYF.

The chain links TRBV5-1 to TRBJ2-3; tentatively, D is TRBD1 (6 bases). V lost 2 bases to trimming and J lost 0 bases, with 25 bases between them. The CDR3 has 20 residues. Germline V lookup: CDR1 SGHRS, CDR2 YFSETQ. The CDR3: CASSFPRKTSGTPSTDTQYF. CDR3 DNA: TGCGCCAGCAGCTTTCCCCGCAAGACCTCAGGGACACCTAGCACAGATACGCAGTATTTT.

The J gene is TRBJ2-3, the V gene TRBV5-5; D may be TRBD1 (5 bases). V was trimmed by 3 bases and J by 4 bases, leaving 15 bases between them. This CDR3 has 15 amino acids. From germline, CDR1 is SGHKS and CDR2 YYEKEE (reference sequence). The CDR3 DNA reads TGTGCCAGCAGCTCAGGACAATCGAGCGCAGATACGCAGTATTTT. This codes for CASSSGQSSADTQYF.

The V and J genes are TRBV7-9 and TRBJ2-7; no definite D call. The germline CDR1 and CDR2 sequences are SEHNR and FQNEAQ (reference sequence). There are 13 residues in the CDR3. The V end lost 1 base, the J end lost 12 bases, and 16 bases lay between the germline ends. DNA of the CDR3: TGTGCCAGCAGCTTAGGGAACCGGGCCTTGAGGTACTTC. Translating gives CASSLGNRALRYF.

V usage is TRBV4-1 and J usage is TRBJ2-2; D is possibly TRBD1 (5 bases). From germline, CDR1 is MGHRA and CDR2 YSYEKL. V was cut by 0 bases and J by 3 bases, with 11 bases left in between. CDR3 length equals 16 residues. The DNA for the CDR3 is TGCGCCAGCAGCCAAGATGGCAGGGAAGACACCGGGGAGCTGTTTTTT. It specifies CASSQDGREDTGELFF.

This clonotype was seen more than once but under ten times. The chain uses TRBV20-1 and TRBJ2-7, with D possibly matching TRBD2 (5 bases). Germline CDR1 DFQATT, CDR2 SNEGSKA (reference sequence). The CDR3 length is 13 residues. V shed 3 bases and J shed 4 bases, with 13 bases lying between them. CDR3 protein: CSARDSREYEQYF. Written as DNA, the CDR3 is TGCAGTGCTAGGGACTCAAGAGAATACGAGCAGTACTTC.

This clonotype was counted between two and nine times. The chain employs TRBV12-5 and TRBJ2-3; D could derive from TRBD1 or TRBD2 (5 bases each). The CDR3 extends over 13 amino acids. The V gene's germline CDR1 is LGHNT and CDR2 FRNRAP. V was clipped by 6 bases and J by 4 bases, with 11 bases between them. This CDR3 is CASGPGTPDTQYF. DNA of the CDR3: TGTGCTAGTGGGCCTGGGACGCCAGATACGCAGTATTTT.

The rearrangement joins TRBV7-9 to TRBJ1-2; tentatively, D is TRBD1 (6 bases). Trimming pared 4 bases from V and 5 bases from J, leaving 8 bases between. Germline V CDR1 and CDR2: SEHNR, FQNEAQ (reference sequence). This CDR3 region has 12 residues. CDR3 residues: CASSSGTYGYTF. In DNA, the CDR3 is TGTGCCAGCAGCTCGGGGACATATGGCTACACCTTC.

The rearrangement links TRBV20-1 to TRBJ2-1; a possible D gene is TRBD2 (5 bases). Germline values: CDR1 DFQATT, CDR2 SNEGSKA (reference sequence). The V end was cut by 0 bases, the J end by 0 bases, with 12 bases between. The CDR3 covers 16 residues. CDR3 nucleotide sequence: TGCAGTGCTAGAGATCAAACTGGGAGCTCCTACAATGAGCAGTTCTTC. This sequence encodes CSARDQTGSSYNEQFF.

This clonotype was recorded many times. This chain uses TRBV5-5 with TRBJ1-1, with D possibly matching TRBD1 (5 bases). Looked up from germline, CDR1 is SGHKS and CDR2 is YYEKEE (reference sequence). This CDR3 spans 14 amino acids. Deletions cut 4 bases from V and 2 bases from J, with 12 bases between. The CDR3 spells CASSLDRLNTEAFF. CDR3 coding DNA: TGTGCCAGCAGCCTAGACAGACTTAACACTGAAGCTTTCTTT.

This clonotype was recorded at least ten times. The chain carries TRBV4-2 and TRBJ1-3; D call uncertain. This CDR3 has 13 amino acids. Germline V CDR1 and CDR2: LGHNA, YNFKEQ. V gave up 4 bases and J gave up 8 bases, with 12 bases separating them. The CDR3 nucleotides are TGTGCCAGCAGCCCCAAGCCCCGAGACACCATATATTTT. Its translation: CASSPKPRDTIYF.